The text below deals with one TCR beta chain. What it binds is not known. The CDR3 covers 15 residues. The V gene lost 0 bases and the J gene lost 5 bases, with 11 bases spanning the gap. Germline loops: CDR1 SGDLS, CDR2 YYNGEE. The data originate from a study of CD8 T cells in Susac syndrome. Study-level information: Fewer than ten of the sequenced Susac syndrome patients were in remission, and roughly 6 had active disease.

cDNA came from around 0.5 to 1 ug RNA primed by random hexamers. TCRdb analysed the immunoSEQ multiplex PCR reads with MiXCR anew, one entry per CDR3 protein. The sample carries 130,000 or so distinct CDR3 sequences, around 94% recorded once. General study results and limits: Among active patients and in TEMRA cells, CD8+ clonal expansion in Susac reached its peak. Susac-specific public clones were found in total CD8+ and CD8+ TEMRA repertoires, numbering approximately 15 and five, respectively.

The chain is built from TRBV9 and TRBJ2-2, with D possibly being TRBD1 or TRBD2 (6 bases each). The source of this sequence is a human donor with Susac syndrome. The sequencing sample was made of CD8+ T cells from PBMCs. CDR3 sequence (DNA): TGTGCCAGCAGCGTAGAAGGGGGGAATACCGGGGAGCTGTTTTTT. Translated: CASSVEGGNTGELFF.